The 29 T cell receptor beta chains in this list originate from one sample, sequenced in a study of shared T cell receptors in the human thymus. The assay was immunoSEQ multiplex PCR, and TCRdb's table has in-frame clones only and misses some. This table holds approximately 730,000 clones, approximately 83% found once. In addition, the sample was reused for a study of human thymus T cells.

Sequenced material: thymocytes. Source of these receptors: a girl less than two years old with a congenital heart defect.

V usage is TRBV28 and J usage is TRBJ1-5, with D possibly being TRBD1 (5 bases). The CDR3 loop spans 12 amino acids. V dropped 8 bases and J dropped 4 bases, with 9 bases sitting between them. CDR1 and CDR2 (germline): MDHEN, SYDVKM. CDR3 in amino acids: CASRGVNQPQHF. The CDR3 nucleotides read TGTGCCAGCCGGGGGGTGAATCAGCCCCAGCATTTT.

J is TRBJ1-4 and V is TRBV4-1; a possible D gene is TRBD1 (6 bases). V gave up 4 bases and J gave up 5 bases, with 20 bases separating them. The CDR3 is 17 amino acids. The germline CDR1 and CDR2 sequences are MGHRA and YSYEKL. CDR3 sequence: CASSRDPEGQRNEKLFF. CDR3 nucleotide sequence: TGCGCCAGCAGCCGGGATCCGGAAGGACAGAGGAATGAAAAACTGTTTTTT.

V usage is TRBV4-1 and J usage is TRBJ2-3; 10 bases map to TRBD1. V shed 0 bases and J 4 bases; nucleotides not matched to a gene: 4. This CDR3 spans 16 amino acids. CDR1 is MGHRA and CDR2 is YSYEKL in the germline V gene. CDR3 DNA: TGCGCCAGCAGCCAAGAGCTGGGACAGGGGCCAGATACGCAGTATTTT. This gives the protein CASSQELGQGPDTQYF.

This clone appeared a single time. The rearrangement links TRBV9 to TRBJ1-2, with 8 bases fitting TRBD1. J was trimmed by 5 bases and V by 4 bases; bases with no gene match: 16. This CDR3 is 17 amino acids long. Germline CDR1 and CDR2: SGDLS and YYNGEE. CDR3 protein: CASSHQMTGQGPYGYTF. Here the CDR3 DNA reads TGTGCCAGCAGCCATCAAATGACCGGACAGGGACCTTATGGCTACACCTTC.

The chain couples TRBV10-1 to TRBJ2-3, with D uncertain. Germline CDR1 WNHNN, CDR2 SYGVQD (reference sequence). Trimming removed 4 bases from V and 0 bases from J, with 8 bases in between. The CDR3 spans 14 residues. The DNA of the CDR3 is TGCGCCAGCAGTGTCCGAGTAAGCACAGATACGCAGTATTTT. Its protein product is CASSVRVSTDTQYF.

The rearrangement joins TRBV7-2 to TRBJ1-1; the D gene is possibly TRBD1 (6 bases). This CDR3 is 19 amino acids long. The V gene's germline CDR1 is SGHTA and CDR2 FQGNSA. V was trimmed by 2 bases and J by 5 bases, leaving 27 bases between them. Here the CDR3 reads CASSLTPGQGKGLGTEAFF. The DNA for the CDR3 is TGTGCCAGCAGCTTAACCCCCGGGCAGGGGAAGGGTTTGGGGACTGAAGCTTTCTTT.

This chain uses TRBV27 with TRBJ2-7; 9 bases fit TRBD1. Germline CDR1 and CDR2: MNHEY and SMNVEV (reference sequence). After removal of 5 bases from V and 5 bases from J, the junction contained 7 bases not matched to a gene. The CDR3 length is 14 residues. This CDR3 is CASSRRDRVHEQYF. The CDR3 DNA reads TGTGCCAGCAGTCGCCGGGACAGGGTCCACGAGCAGTACTTC.

This clone was seen just once. The rearrangement uses TRBV4-1 and TRBJ2-7; TRBD1 aligns across 10 bases. V shed 0 bases, J shed 3 bases, and the junction held 5 bases outside the gene matches. Germline V gene data show CDR1 as MGHRA and CDR2 as YSYEKL. This CDR3 has 16 residues. The CDR3 bases are TGCGCCAGCAGCCAAGATAGGTGGGACAGGGGCTACGAGCAGTACTTC. This encodes CASSQDRWDRGYEQYF.

The chain employs TRBV7-9 and TRBJ1-2; 12 bases are shared with TRBD1. There are 15 residues in the CDR3. The germline gives CDR1 SEHNR, CDR2 FQNEAQ (reference sequence). Trimming cost V 1 base and J 4 bases; bases outside gene matches: 1. The CDR3 DNA is TGTGCCAGCAGCTTAGAGGGACAGGGGGCCTATGGCTACACCTTC. Translated: CASSLEGQGAYGYTF. The complete variable domain, with remaining parts taken from reference TRBV7-9 and TRBJ1-2, reads DTGVSQNPRHKITKRGQNVTFRCDPISEHNRLYWYRQTLGQGPEFLTYFQNEAQLEKSRLLSDRFSAERPKGSFSTLEIQRTEQGDSAMYLCASSLEGQGAYGYTFGSGTRLTVV.

This rearrangement joins TRBV5-6 to TRBJ1-2; perhaps TRBD1 as D (5 bases). The CDR3 is made up of 18 amino acids. Looked up from germline, CDR1 is SGHDT and CDR2 is YYEEEE. V lost 0 bases, J lost 0 bases, and 18 bases lay in between. CDR3 DNA: TGTGCCAGCAGCTTGGGCGATCAAGGGGCCCTAGCTAACTATGGCTACACCTTC. It is translated as CASSLGDQGALANYGYTF.

This clone occurred once. The chain combines TRBV20-1 with TRBJ2-1; possibly TRBD2 for D (6 bases). V was cut by 7 bases and J by 8 bases, with 12 bases left in between. This CDR3 region has 11 residues. CDR1 DFQATT and CDR2 SNEGSKA come from the germline V gene (reference sequence). The CDR3 is CSGQGLDEQFF. The CDR3 nucleotides are TGCAGTGGGCAGGGACTCGATGAGCAGTTCTTC.

This chain joins TRBV7-9 and TRBJ2-7; D may be TRBD2 (6 bases). The ends were cut back, 5 bases at V and 2 bases at J, with 13 bases in the middle. The CDR3 loop spans 14 amino acids. CDR1 is SEHNR, CDR2 FQNEAQ, per germline (reference sequence). In DNA form, the CDR3 reads TGTGCCAGCAGCCCTCCGGGGGAGACCTACGAGCAGTACTTC. This translates into CASSPPGETYEQYF. Full variable domain (remainder filled in from reference TRBV7-9 and TRBJ2-7): DTGVSQNPRHKITKRGQNVTFRCDPISEHNRLYWYRQTLGQGPEFLTYFQNEAQLEKSRLLSDRFSAERPKGSFSTLEIQRTEQGDSAMYLCASSPPGETYEQYFGPGTRLTVT.

This chain uses TRBV27 with TRBJ2-2; 9 bases are a match to TRBD1. V lost 2 bases, J lost 8 bases, and 9 bases stayed unmatched. The germline V gene has CDR1 MNHEY and CDR2 SMNVEV (reference sequence). The CDR3 is made up of 16 amino acids. CDR3 residues: CASSLLTGGFPGELFF. CDR3 nucleotide sequence: TGTGCCAGCAGTTTACTAACAGGGGGCTTTCCGGGGGAGCTGTTTTTT.

J is TRBJ1-2 and V is TRBV6-5; 7 bases align to TRBD1. The trim removed 1 base at V and 3 bases at J, leaving 5 bases unmatched. Looked up from germline, CDR1 is MNHEY and CDR2 is SVGAGI. The CDR3 sequence is 15 residues long. CDR3 region: CASSYWGQSYYGYTF. The CDR3 DNA reads as TGTGCCAGCAGTTACTGGGGACAGTCTTACTATGGCTACACCTTC.

The rearrangement uses TRBV28 and TRBJ1-2; D gene uncertain. CDR3 size: 16 residues. In germline, CDR1 is MDHEN, CDR2 SYDVKM. Trimming left V 3 bases short and J 8 bases short, with 22 bases between. CDR3 in DNA: TGTGCCAGCAGTTTGGGTGGCAGGTCCCTCGTTTTGGGCTACACCTTC. Protein product: CASSLGGRSLVLGYTF.

J is TRBJ2-3 and V is TRBV10-3; a possible D gene is TRBD2 (5 bases). The V gene lost 3 bases and the J gene lost 6 bases, with 22 bases spanning the gap. The CDR3 covers 17 residues. Germline CDR1 is ENHRY and CDR2 is SYGVKD. This chain's CDR3 is CAISESGSAQTGDTQYF. Here the CDR3 DNA reads TGTGCCATCAGTGAAAGTGGTAGCGCCCAAACTGGGGATACGCAGTATTTT.

V usage is TRBV2 and J usage is TRBJ1-2, with D hard to call. Germline assignment: CDR1 SNHLY and CDR2 FYNNEI. The germline V and J ends were trimmed by 8 bases and 8 bases, with 30 bases remaining between them. This CDR3 is 17 amino acids long. This CDR3 is CASDRPKTATIPFGYTF. CDR3 DNA sequence: TGTGCCAGCGACCGTCCCAAGACGGCGACAATCCCCTTCGGCTACACCTTC.

This clone was seen only once. The rearrangement joins TRBV9 to TRBJ2-2; D possibly corresponds to TRBD1 (5 bases). The V end was cut by 4 bases, the J end by 1 base, with 14 bases between. Germline V gene sequence: CDR1 SGDLS, CDR2 YYNGEE. The CDR3 length is 16 residues. The DNA of the CDR3 is TGTGCCAGCAGCCCGTTACAGGTGGGGAACACCGGGGAGCTGTTTTTT. This codes for CASSPLQVGNTGELFF.

This rearrangement joins TRBV7-6 to TRBJ1-1, with 7 bases aligning to TRBD1. With V trimmed by 5 bases and J by 9 bases, 3 bases remained unmatched. The CDR3 runs 11 residues. Germline CDR1 and CDR2: SGHVS and FNYEAQ. The CDR3 bases are TGTGCCAGCAGCCCAGGGGGGAAAGCTTTCTTT. This encodes CASSPGGKAFF.

The chain uses TRBV7-2 and TRBJ2-7, with 7 positions matching TRBD1. With V trimmed by 5 bases and J by 3 bases, 7 bases remained unmatched. CDR1 is SGHTA and CDR2 is FQGNSA in the germline V gene. The CDR3 totals 14 residues. The CDR3 is CASSAGGHNYEQYF. The DNA for the CDR3 is TGTGCCAGCAGCGCAGGGGGACACAACTACGAGCAGTACTTC.

This clone has a single count. The rearrangement links TRBV5-1 to TRBJ2-1; D remains unclear. CDR1 is SGHRS, CDR2 YFSETQ, per germline. The CDR3 runs 13 residues. The V gene lost 3 bases and the J gene lost 7 bases, with 11 bases spanning the gap. This CDR3 reads CASSSLNANEQFF. CDR3 bases: TGCGCCAGCAGCTCATTAAACGCGAATGAGCAGTTCTTC.

This clone has only a few counts. The gene calls are TRBV5-5 and TRBJ2-2; D gene ambiguous. CDR1 is SGHKS and CDR2 is YYEKEE in the germline V gene (reference sequence). Trimming took off 0 bases at V and 5 bases at J, with 11 bases between the two ends. The CDR3 totals 15 residues. The CDR3 sequence: CASSLEAYRTGELFF. The CDR3, as DNA: TGTGCCAGCAGCTTGGAGGCTTACAGAACCGGGGAGCTGTTTTTT.

The V call is TRBV7-2, the J call TRBJ1-2; D gene ambiguous. V was pared by 5 bases and J by 8 bases, with 9 bases between. This CDR3 has 11 amino acids. In germline, CDR1 is SGHTA, CDR2 FQGNSA. This CDR3 is CASSATGGYTF. CDR3 nucleotides: TGTGCCAGCAGCGCGACTGGGGGCTACACCTTC.

A note on this clone: One end of the junction is discordant with germline, which a read error may explain. The rearrangement links TRBV30 to TRBJ1-2, with TRBD1 matching over 9 bases. The CDR3 has 14 residues. Per germline, CDR1 GTSNPN and CDR2 SVGIG (reference sequence). The CDR3 protein is CGVRDRASNYGYTF. DNA for the CDR3: TGCGGGGTACGGGACAGGGCCTCTAACTATGGCTACACCTTC.

This chain uses TRBV28 with TRBJ1-2, with 9 nucleotides matching TRBD1. CDR3 length: 19 amino acids. V was clipped by 3 bases and J by 6 bases; unmatched bases: 20. Germline loops: CDR1 MDHEN, CDR2 SYDVKM. The CDR3 sequence is CASSLRLLGQGIVIHGYTF. The DNA of the CDR3 is TGTGCCAGCAGTTTGAGGCTTTTGGGACAGGGAATTGTCATCCATGGCTACACCTTC.

The chain has TRBV5-6 and TRBJ1-1; no firm D call. Trimming pared 0 bases from V and 6 bases from J, leaving 12 bases between. The V gene's germline CDR1 is SGHDT and CDR2 YYEEEE. The CDR3 runs to 14 residues. CDR3 residues: CASSLESGRAEAFF. CDR3 nucleotides: TGTGCCAGCAGCTTGGAATCTGGGAGAGCTGAAGCTTTCTTT.

The chain is built from TRBV7-8 and TRBJ2-3; D is possibly TRBD1 (5 bases). Germline V gives CDR1 SGHVS, CDR2 FQNEAQ. V was cut by 2 bases and J by 4 bases, with 16 bases left in between. CDR3 size: 16 residues. The CDR3 region is CASSLTQGHGPDTQYF. CDR3 DNA: TGTGCCAGCAGCTTAACCCAGGGTCACGGACCAGATACGCAGTATTTT.

The chain uses TRBV4-1 and TRBJ1-2, with TRBD1 matching over 8 bases. Germline V gene data show CDR1 as MGHRA and CDR2 as YSYEKL. The V and J ends lost 4 bases and 5 bases, in that order; junction bases with no gene match: 9. This CDR3 contains 15 residues. This chain's CDR3 is CASSRGTGKEYGYTF. CDR3 DNA sequence: TGCGCCAGCAGCCGAGGGACAGGAAAGGAGTATGGCTACACCTTC.

This chain joins TRBV28 and TRBJ1-2; possible D gene TRBD1, 5 bases. The CDR3 sequence is 14 residues long. The V gene lost 5 bases and the J gene lost 5 bases, with 15 bases spanning the gap. Germline V gene sequence: CDR1 MDHEN, CDR2 SYDVKM. In DNA form, the CDR3 reads TGTGCCAGCAGTCTCGGGCGGGGCGAATATGGCTACACCTTC. Its protein product is CASSLGRGEYGYTF.